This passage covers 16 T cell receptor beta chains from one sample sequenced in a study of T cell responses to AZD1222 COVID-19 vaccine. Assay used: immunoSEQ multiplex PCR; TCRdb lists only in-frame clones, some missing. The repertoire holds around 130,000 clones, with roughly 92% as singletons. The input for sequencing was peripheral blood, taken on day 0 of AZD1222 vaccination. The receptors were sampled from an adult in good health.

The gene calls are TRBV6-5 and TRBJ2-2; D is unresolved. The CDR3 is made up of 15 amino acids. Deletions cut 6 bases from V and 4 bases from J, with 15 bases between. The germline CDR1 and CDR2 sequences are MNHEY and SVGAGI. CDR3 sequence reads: CASSRDSDGTGELFF. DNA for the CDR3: TGTGCCAGCAGCCGAGATTCCGATGGCACCGGGGAGCTGTTTTTT.

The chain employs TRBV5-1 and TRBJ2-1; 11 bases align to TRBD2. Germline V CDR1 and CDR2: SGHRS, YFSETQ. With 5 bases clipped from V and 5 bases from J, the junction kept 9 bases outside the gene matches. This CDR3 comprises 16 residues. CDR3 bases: TGCGCCAGCAGTTTTGGGGTAGCGGGAGGGCACAATGAGCAGTTCTTC. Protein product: CASSFGVAGGHNEQFF.

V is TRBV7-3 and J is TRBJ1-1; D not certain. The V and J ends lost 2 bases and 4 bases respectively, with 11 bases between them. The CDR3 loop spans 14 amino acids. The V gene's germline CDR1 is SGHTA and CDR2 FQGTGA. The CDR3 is CASSLDGVGTEAFF. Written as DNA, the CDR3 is TGTGCCAGCAGCTTAGACGGGGTCGGCACTGAAGCTTTCTTT. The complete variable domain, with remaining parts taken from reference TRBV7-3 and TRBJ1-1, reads GAGVSQTPSNKVTEKGKYVELRCDPISGHTALYWYRQSLGQGPEFLIYFQGTGAADDSGLPNDRFFAVRPEGSVSTLKIQRTERGDSAVYLCASSLDGVGTEAFFGQGTRLTVV.

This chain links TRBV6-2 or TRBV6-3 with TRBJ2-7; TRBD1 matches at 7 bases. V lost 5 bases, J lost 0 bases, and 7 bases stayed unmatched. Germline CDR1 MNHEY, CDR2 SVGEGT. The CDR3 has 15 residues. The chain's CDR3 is CASSQSGQLSYEQYF. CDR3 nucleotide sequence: TGTGCCAGCAGTCAGTCGGGACAGCTCTCCTACGAGCAGTACTTC.

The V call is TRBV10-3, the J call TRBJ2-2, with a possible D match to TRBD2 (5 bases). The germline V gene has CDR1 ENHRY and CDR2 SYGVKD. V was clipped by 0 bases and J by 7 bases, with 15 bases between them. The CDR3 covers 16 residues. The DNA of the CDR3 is TGTGCCATCAGTGAGTCTTACGGGGTTGACGGCGGGGAGCTGTTTTTT. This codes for CAISESYGVDGGELFF.

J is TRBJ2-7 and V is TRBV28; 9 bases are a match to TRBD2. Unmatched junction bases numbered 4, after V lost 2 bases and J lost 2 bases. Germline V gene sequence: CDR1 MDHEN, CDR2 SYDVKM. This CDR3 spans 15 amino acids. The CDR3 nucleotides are TGTGCCAGCAGTTTACCCCGCGGGGGGGCCTACGAGCAGTACTTC. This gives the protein CASSLPRGGAYEQYF. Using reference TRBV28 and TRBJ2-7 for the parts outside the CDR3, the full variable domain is DVKVTQSSRYLVKRTGEKVFLECVQDMDHENMFWYRQDPGLGLRLIYFSYDVKMKEKGDIPEGYSVSREKKERFSLILESASTNQTSMYLCASSLPRGGAYEQYFGPGTRLTVT.

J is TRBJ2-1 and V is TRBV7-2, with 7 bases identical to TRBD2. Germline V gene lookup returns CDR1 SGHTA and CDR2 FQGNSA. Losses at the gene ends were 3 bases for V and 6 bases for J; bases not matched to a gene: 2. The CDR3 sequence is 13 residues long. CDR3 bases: TGTGCCAGCAGCTTGGGGGGGTCCAATGAGCAGTTCTTC. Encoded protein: CASSLGGSNEQFF.

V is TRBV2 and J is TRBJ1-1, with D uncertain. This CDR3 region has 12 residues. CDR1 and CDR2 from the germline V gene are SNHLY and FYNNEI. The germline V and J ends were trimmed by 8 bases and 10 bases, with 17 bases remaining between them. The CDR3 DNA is TGTGCCAGCGTAGGAAATTACCTCTTAGCTTTCTTT. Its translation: CASVGNYLLAFF. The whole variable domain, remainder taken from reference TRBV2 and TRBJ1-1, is EPEVTQTPSHQVTQMGQEVILRCVPISNHLYFYWYRQILGQKVEFLVSFYNNEISEKSEIFDDQFSVERPDGSNFTLKIRSTKLEDSAMYFCASVGNYLLAFFGQGTRLTVV.

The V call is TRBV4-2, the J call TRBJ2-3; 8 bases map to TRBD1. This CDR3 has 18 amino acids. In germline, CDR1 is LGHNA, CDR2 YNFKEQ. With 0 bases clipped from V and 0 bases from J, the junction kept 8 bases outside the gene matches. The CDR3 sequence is CASSQDFLGDRSTDTQYF. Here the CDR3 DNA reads TGTGCCAGCAGCCAAGATTTTTTGGGGGACAGGAGCACAGATACGCAGTATTTT.

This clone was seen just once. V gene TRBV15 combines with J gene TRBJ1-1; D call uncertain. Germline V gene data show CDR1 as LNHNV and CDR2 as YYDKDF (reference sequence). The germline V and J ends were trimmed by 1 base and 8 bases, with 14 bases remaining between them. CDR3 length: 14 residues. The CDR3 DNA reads TGTGCCACCAGCAGAGTTGGCTTGGTCACAGAAGCTTTCTTT. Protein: CATSRVGLVTEAFF.

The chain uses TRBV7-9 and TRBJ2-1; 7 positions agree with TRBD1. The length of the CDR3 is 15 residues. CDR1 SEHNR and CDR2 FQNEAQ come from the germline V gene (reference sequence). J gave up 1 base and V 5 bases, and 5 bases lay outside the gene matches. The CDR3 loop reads CASSATDRSYNEQFF. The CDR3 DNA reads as TGTGCCAGCAGCGCCACGGACAGGTCCTACAATGAGCAGTTCTTC. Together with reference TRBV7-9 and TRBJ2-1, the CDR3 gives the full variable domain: DTGVSQNPRHKITKRGQNVTFRCDPISEHNRLYWYRQTLGQGPEFLTYFQNEAQLEKSRLLSDRFSAERPKGSFSTLEIQRTEQGDSAMYLCASSATDRSYNEQFFGPGTRLTVL.

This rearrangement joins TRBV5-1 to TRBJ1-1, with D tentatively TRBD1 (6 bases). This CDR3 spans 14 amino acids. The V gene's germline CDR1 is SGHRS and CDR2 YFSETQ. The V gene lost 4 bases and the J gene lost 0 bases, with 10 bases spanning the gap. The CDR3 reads CASSDGQLNTEAFF. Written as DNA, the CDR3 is TGCGCCAGCAGCGACGGACAGCTGAACACTGAAGCTTTCTTT. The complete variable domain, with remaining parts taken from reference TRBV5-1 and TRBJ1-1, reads KAGVTQTPRYLIKTRGQQVTLSCSPISGHRSVSWYQQTPGQGLQFLFEYFSETQRNKGNFPGRFSGRQFSNSRSEMNVSTLELGDSALYLCASSDGQLNTEAFFGQGTRLTVV.

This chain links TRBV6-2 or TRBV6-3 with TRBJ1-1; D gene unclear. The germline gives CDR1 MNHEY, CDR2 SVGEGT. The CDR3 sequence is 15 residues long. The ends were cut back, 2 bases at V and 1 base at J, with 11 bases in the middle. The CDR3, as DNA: TGTGCCAGCAGTTACGGCGGGGTCGCGAACACTGAAGCTTTCTTT. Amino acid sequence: CASSYGGVANTEAFF.

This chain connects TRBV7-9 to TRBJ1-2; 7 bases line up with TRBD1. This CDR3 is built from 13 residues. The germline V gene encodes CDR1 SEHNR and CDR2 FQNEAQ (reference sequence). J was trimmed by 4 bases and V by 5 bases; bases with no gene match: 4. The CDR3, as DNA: TGTGCCAGCAGCCAGACAGGGTTCTATGGCTACACCTTC. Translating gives CASSQTGFYGYTF.

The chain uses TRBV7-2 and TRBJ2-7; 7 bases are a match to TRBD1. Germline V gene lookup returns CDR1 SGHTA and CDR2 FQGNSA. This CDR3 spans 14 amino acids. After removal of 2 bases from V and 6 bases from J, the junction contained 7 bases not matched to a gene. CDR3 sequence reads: CASSLKGQSGEQYF. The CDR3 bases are TGTGCCAGCAGCTTAAAGGGACAGTCAGGCGAGCAGTACTTC.

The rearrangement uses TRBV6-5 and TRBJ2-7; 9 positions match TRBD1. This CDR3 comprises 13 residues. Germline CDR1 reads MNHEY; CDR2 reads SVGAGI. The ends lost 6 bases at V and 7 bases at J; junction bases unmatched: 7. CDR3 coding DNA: TGTGCCAGCAGCCAACAGGGGGCGACTGAGCAGTACTTC. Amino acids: CASSQQGATEQYF.